Listed below are T cell receptor beta chains from one sample, sequenced in a study of PD-1 blockade in mismatch repair-deficient tumors. TCRdb's table, derived via immunoSEQ multiplex PCR, lists solely in-frame clones and lacks some. The data show around 120,000 clones, with around nine tenths seen just once and roughly 10% held by the top ten. The sample in question was peripheral blood, obtained 72 weeks after starting pembrolizumab. The receptors originated from an adult with mismatch repair-deficient cancer. Each CDR3 is given with its conserved first and last residue. D genes are given only for firm matches. Rows give clone size only sometimes, using once, few, many, or a class for an expanded clone.

CDR3aa: CASSQSGRAPTQYF
CDR3nt: TGCGCCAGCAGCCAAAGCGGGAGGGCCCCGACGCAGTATTTT
j_gene: TRBJ2-3
d_gene: TRBD2
abundance: -
v_gene: TRBV4-3

CDR3aa: CASSPSYEQYF
CDR3nt: TGTGCCAGCAGCCCTTCCTACGAGCAGTACTTC
j_gene: TRBJ2-7
d_gene: -
abundance: -
v_gene: TRBV7-6

CDR3aa: CASTLGMGPYNEQFF
CDR3nt: TGTGCCAGCACTCTAGGGATGGGTCCATACAATGAGCAGTTCTTC
j_gene: TRBJ2-1
d_gene: -
abundance: -
v_gene: TRBV6-5

CDR3aa: CASSRTSGSSYNEQFF
CDR3nt: TGCGCCAGCAGTCGGACTAGCGGGAGCTCCTACAATGAGCAGTTCTTC
j_gene: TRBJ2-1
d_gene: TRBD2
abundance: -
v_gene: TRBV10-2

CDR3aa: CASSLLGDSRVIAYGYTF
CDR3nt: TGTGCCAGCAGTTTATTGGGGGACAGTAGGGTAATTGCCTATGGCTACACCTTC
j_gene: TRBJ1-2
d_gene: TRBD1
abundance: -
v_gene: TRBV28

CDR3aa: CASSLGGSYTEAFF
CDR3nt: TGTGCCAGCAGCTTAGGGGGGAGCTACACTGAAGCTTTCTTT
j_gene: TRBJ1-1
d_gene: -
abundance: -
v_gene: TRBV7-9

CDR3aa: CASNPTGGGYNEQFF
CDR3nt: TGTGCCAGCAACCCTACAGGGGGAGGTTACAATGAGCAGTTCTTC
j_gene: TRBJ2-1
d_gene: TRBD1
abundance: -
v_gene: TRBV27

CDR3aa: CASSQPMDGLNYGYTF
CDR3nt: TGTGCCAGCTCACAACCTATGGACGGACTTAACTATGGCTACACCTTC
j_gene: TRBJ1-2
d_gene: -
abundance: -
v_gene: TRBV18

CDR3aa: CASSFLGTGWAGYTF
CDR3nt: TGTGCCAGCAGTTTCCTTGGGACAGGGTGGGCTGGCTACACCTTC
j_gene: TRBJ1-2
d_gene: TRBD1
abundance: -
v_gene: TRBV28

CDR3aa: CASSQEAAGGETQYF
CDR3nt: TGCGCCAGCAGCCAAGAAGCGGCCGGGGGGGAGACCCAGTACTTC
j_gene: TRBJ2-5
d_gene: TRBD2
abundance: -
v_gene: TRBV4-1

CDR3aa: CSVGQGDTEAFF
CDR3nt: TGCAGCGTTGGACAGGGAGACACTGAAGCTTTCTTT
j_gene: TRBJ1-1
d_gene: TRBD1
abundance: -
v_gene: TRBV29-1

CDR3aa: CASSLVVGRLYEQYF
CDR3nt: TGCGCCAGCAGCTTGGTTGTGGGCAGGTTGTACGAGCAGTACTTC
j_gene: TRBJ2-7
d_gene: -
abundance: -
v_gene: TRBV5-1

CDR3aa: CASSWDLSGRQSTDTQYF
CDR3nt: TGCGCCAGCAGCTGGGACCTTAGCGGGAGGCAAAGCACAGATACGCAGTATTTT
j_gene: TRBJ2-3
d_gene: TRBD2
abundance: once
v_gene: TRBV5-1

CDR3aa: CASSLAFRREGRNEQFF
CDR3nt: TGCGCCAGCAGCTTGGCCTTTCGACGGGAGGGCCGAAATGAGCAGTTCTTC
j_gene: TRBJ2-1
d_gene: TRBD2
abundance: -
v_gene: TRBV5-1

CDR3aa: CASSEETGLLSYEQYF
CDR3nt: TGTGCCAGCAGCGAAGAAACAGGGCTCCTCTCCTACGAGCAGTACTTC
j_gene: TRBJ2-7
d_gene: -
abundance: -
v_gene: TRBV7-9

CDR3aa: CASSLRYEQYF
CDR3nt: TGTGCCAGCAGTCTGCGATACGAGCAGTACTTC
j_gene: TRBJ2-7
d_gene: -
abundance: -
v_gene: TRBV6-5

CDR3aa: CASSQSSPPSTQYF
CDR3nt: TGCGCCAGCAGCCAATCCTCCCCCCCCAGTACGCAGTATTTT
j_gene: TRBJ2-3
d_gene: -
abundance: -
v_gene: TRBV4-1

CDR3aa: CASSLLAAYNEQFF
CDR3nt: TGTGCCAGCAGCTTACTAGCGGCGTACAATGAGCAGTTCTTC
j_gene: TRBJ2-1
d_gene: TRBD2
abundance: -
v_gene: TRBV7-9

CDR3aa: CASSERLAGSYEQYF
CDR3nt: TGTGCCAGCAGTGAGCGACTAGCGGGCTCCTACGAGCAGTACTTC
j_gene: TRBJ2-7
d_gene: TRBD2
abundance: -
v_gene: TRBV6-1

CDR3aa: CAISSLSGGTSGSTDTQYF
CDR3nt: TGTGCCATCAGTTCACTCTCGGGGGGGACTAGCGGGAGCACAGATACGCAGTATTTT
j_gene: TRBJ2-3
d_gene: TRBD2
abundance: -
v_gene: TRBV10-3

CDR3aa: CASSSISPSGSYEQYF
CDR3nt: TGTGCCAGCAGTTCCATATCCCCATCAGGGTCCTACGAGCAGTACTTC
j_gene: TRBJ2-7
d_gene: -
abundance: -
v_gene: TRBV27

CDR3aa: CASRGLAGRAGELFF
CDR3nt: TGTGCCAGCAGGGGGCTAGCGGGGAGGGCCGGGGAGCTGTTTTTT
j_gene: TRBJ2-2
d_gene: TRBD2
abundance: -
v_gene: TRBV27

CDR3aa: CASSRAEAYNEQFF
CDR3nt: TGTGCCAGTAGTCGTGCGGAGGCCTACAATGAGCAGTTCTTC
j_gene: TRBJ2-1
d_gene: -
abundance: -
v_gene: TRBV19

CDR3aa: CASSQVGSGSSYEQYF
CDR3nt: TGCGCCAGCAGCCAAGTTGGTTCCGGCAGCTCCTACGAGCAGTACTTC
j_gene: TRBJ2-7
d_gene: -
abundance: -
v_gene: TRBV4-1

CDR3aa: CASSPRQVYASENTGELFF
CDR3nt: TGCGCCAGCAGCCCACGACAGGTCTATGCTAGCGAGAACACCGGGGAGCTGTTTTTT
j_gene: TRBJ2-2
d_gene: -
abundance: few
v_gene: TRBV4-1

CDR3aa: CASMRGHRTGNYGYTF
CDR3nt: TGTGCCAGCATGAGGGGCCACCGGACGGGAAACTATGGCTACACCTTC
j_gene: TRBJ1-2
d_gene: -
abundance: -
v_gene: TRBV2

CDR3aa: CSVDETASYNEQFF
CDR3nt: TGCAGCGTTGATGAAACCGCCTCCTACAATGAGCAGTTCTTC
j_gene: TRBJ2-1
d_gene: -
abundance: few
v_gene: TRBV29-1

CDR3aa: CASSLTTGKSETQYF
CDR3nt: TGTGCCAGCAGCTTAACGACAGGCAAATCAGAGACCCAGTACTTC
j_gene: TRBJ2-5
d_gene: -
abundance: once
v_gene: TRBV11-2

CDR3aa: CASSFTGVVNEQFF
CDR3nt: TGTGCCAGCAGCTTCACGGGAGTGGTGAATGAGCAGTTCTTC
j_gene: TRBJ2-1
d_gene: -
abundance: -
v_gene: TRBV7-9

CDR3aa: CAISGARTGGSYEQYF
CDR3nt: TGTGCCATCAGTGGAGCACGTACAGGCGGGTCCTACGAGCAGTACTTC
j_gene: TRBJ2-7
d_gene: -
abundance: -
v_gene: TRBV10-3

CDR3aa: CASSMTSGDTQYF
CDR3nt: TGTGCCAGTAGTATGACTAGCGGGGATACGCAGTATTTT
j_gene: TRBJ2-3
d_gene: TRBD2
abundance: -
v_gene: TRBV19

CDR3aa: CASSKTGLAGAPYNEQFF
CDR3nt: TGTGCCAGCAGCAAGACCGGACTAGCGGGAGCCCCATACAATGAGCAGTTCTTC
j_gene: TRBJ2-1
d_gene: -
abundance: -
v_gene: TRBV21-1

CDR3aa: CASTLTRSYNEQFF
CDR3nt: TGTGCCAGCACCCTCACTAGGTCCTACAATGAGCAGTTCTTC
j_gene: TRBJ2-1
d_gene: -
abundance: -
v_gene: TRBV6-1

CDR3aa: CASSLAGLAGNEQFF
CDR3nt: TGCGCCAGCAGCTTGGCGGGACTAGCGGGAAATGAGCAGTTCTTC
j_gene: TRBJ2-1
d_gene: TRBD2
abundance: -
v_gene: TRBV5-1

CDR3aa: CAWSLTGGYEKLFF
CDR3nt: TGTGCCTGGAGTTTGACAGGGGGCTACGAAAAACTGTTTTTT
j_gene: TRBJ1-4
d_gene: TRBD1
abundance: once
v_gene: TRBV30

CDR3aa: CASLLAQSDYGYTF
CDR3nt: TGTGCCAGTCTCTTAGCGCAGTCCGATTATGGCTACACCTTC
j_gene: TRBJ1-2
d_gene: -
abundance: -
v_gene: TRBV19

CDR3aa: CASSPFSDPYEQYF
CDR3nt: TGTGCCAGCAGCCCCTTTAGCGACCCCTACGAGCAGTACTTC
j_gene: TRBJ2-7
d_gene: -
abundance: -
v_gene: TRBV5-5

CDR3aa: CASSYYGGLKNTEAFF
CDR3nt: TGTGCCAGCAGTTATTACGGGGGGCTGAAAAACACTGAAGCTTTCTTT
j_gene: TRBJ1-1
d_gene: -
abundance: -
v_gene: TRBV6-5

CDR3aa: CASRQVTPVYEQYF
CDR3nt: TGTGCCAGCAGACAGGTCACGCCGGTTTACGAGCAGTACTTC
j_gene: TRBJ2-7
d_gene: -
abundance: -
v_gene: TRBV6-5

CDR3aa: CASSLGSSGQYF
CDR3nt: TGCGCCAGCAGCTTGGGGTCTAGCGGCCAGTACTTC
j_gene: TRBJ2-5
d_gene: TRBD2
abundance: -
v_gene: TRBV5-1

CDR3aa: CASSPDGAEAFF
CDR3nt: TGTGCCAGCAGCCCGGACGGGGCTGAAGCTTTCTTT
j_gene: TRBJ1-1
d_gene: -
abundance: -
v_gene: TRBV6-5

CDR3aa: CATHLPRQAGNTIYF
CDR3nt: TGTGCCACGCACCTACCGAGACAGGCTGGAAACACCATATATTTT
j_gene: TRBJ1-3
d_gene: -
abundance: -
v_gene: TRBV6-1

CDR3aa: CATSRDRRGSPGQLVWFF
CDR3nt: TGTGCCACCAGCAGAGATCGACGGGGCAGCCCGGGGCAGTTAGTGTGGTTCTTC
j_gene: TRBJ2-1
d_gene: -
abundance: -
v_gene: TRBV15

CDR3aa: CASSWRRGVDGYTF
CDR3nt: TGTGCCAGCAGCTGGAGGAGAGGGGTTGACGGCTACACCTTC
j_gene: TRBJ1-2
d_gene: -
abundance: once
v_gene: TRBV28

CDR3aa: CASSYLSRTGSLNGELFF
CDR3nt: TGTGCCAGCAGCTACCTTTCTCGGACAGGGAGTTTGAACGGGGAGCTGTTTTTT
j_gene: TRBJ2-2
d_gene: TRBD1
abundance: -
v_gene: TRBV5-6

CDR3aa: CASSQGPPEHQYEQYF
CDR3nt: TGTGCCAGCAGCCAGGGACCGCCAGAACACCAGTACGAGCAGTACTTC
j_gene: TRBJ2-7
d_gene: -
abundance: -
v_gene: TRBV11-3

CDR3aa: CAIRASGRGYAGELFF
CDR3nt: TGTGCCATCAGAGCTAGCGGGAGGGGTTACGCCGGGGAGCTGTTTTTT
j_gene: TRBJ2-2
d_gene: TRBD2
abundance: once
v_gene: TRBV10-3

CDR3aa: CASSVDREETQYF
CDR3nt: TGTGCCAGCAGCGTCGACAGGGAGGAGACCCAGTACTTC
j_gene: TRBJ2-5
d_gene: TRBD1
abundance: once
v_gene: TRBV9

CDR3aa: CASSFGGGGHFTGELFF
CDR3nt: TGTGCCAGCAGTTTCGGAGGTGGGGGACACTTCACCGGGGAGCTGTTTTTT
j_gene: TRBJ2-2
d_gene: -
abundance: -
v_gene: TRBV28

CDR3aa: CASSTPSGDYNEQFF
CDR3nt: TGTGCCAGCAGCACCCCTAGCGGGGATTACAATGAGCAGTTCTTC
j_gene: TRBJ2-1
d_gene: TRBD2
abundance: -
v_gene: TRBV7-9

CDR3aa: CASLGLAETEETQYF
CDR3nt: TGTGCCAGCTTGGGATTAGCGGAGACTGAAGAGACCCAGTACTTC
j_gene: TRBJ2-5
d_gene: -
abundance: once
v_gene: TRBV7-8

CDR3aa: CASSLGLGRESNQPQHF
CDR3nt: TGTGCCAGCAGCTTGGGGTTGGGGAGGGAAAGCAATCAGCCCCAGCATTTT
j_gene: TRBJ1-5
d_gene: -
abundance: once
v_gene: TRBV5-4

CDR3aa: CASGGLAGVHEQYF
CDR3nt: TGTGCCAGCGGGGGACTAGCGGGAGTCCACGAGCAGTACTTC
j_gene: TRBJ2-7
d_gene: TRBD2
abundance: -
v_gene: TRBV2

CDR3aa: CASSLPGRAGVWEQFF
CDR3nt: TGTGCCAGCAGCCTTCCGGGGAGGGCGGGGGTCTGGGAGCAGTTCTTC
j_gene: TRBJ2-1
d_gene: -
abundance: -
v_gene: TRBV21-1

CDR3aa: CASSEASGGVDEQFF
CDR3nt: TGTGCCAGCAGTGAAGCCTCCGGCGGGGTCGATGAGCAGTTCTTC
j_gene: TRBJ2-1
d_gene: -
abundance: once
v_gene: TRBV6-1

CDR3aa: CASSFLSGGGIAGELFF
CDR3nt: TGTGCCAGCAGTTTTTTATCCGGAGGGGGGATCGCCGGGGAGCTGTTTTTT
j_gene: TRBJ2-2
d_gene: -
abundance: -
v_gene: TRBV27

CDR3aa: CASSVGSSDEQYF
CDR3nt: TGTGCCAGCAGCGTTGGGAGCTCGGACGAGCAGTACTTC
j_gene: TRBJ2-7
d_gene: -
abundance: -
v_gene: TRBV9

CDR3aa: CASSVDGTENTEAFF
CDR3nt: TGTGCCAGCAGCGTAGATGGGACCGAGAACACTGAAGCTTTCTTT
j_gene: TRBJ1-1
d_gene: -
abundance: once
v_gene: TRBV9